The clone carrying this TCR beta chain was counted only a few times. Per the germline V gene, CDR1 is SGHRS and CDR2 is YFSETQ. The CDR3 is made up of 15 amino acids. J was trimmed by 5 bases and V by 3 bases; bases with no gene match: 7. These data are taken from a study of shared T cell receptors in the human thymus. Only in-frame clones appear in the TCRdb table, and some are missing; sequencing was by immunoSEQ multiplex PCR. The data show almost 550,000 clones, about 84% seen once. These data were also reused for a study on human thymus T cells. That report notes: Having surgery to correct congenital heart defects, healthy Finnish infants acted as the donors. Thymic material originated from resections removed in the course of corrective heart surgery. It looked as if thymic and blood repertoires used V and J genes in a biased way. Related work showed strongly overlapping thymic repertoires across unrelated individuals.

The sequenced sample consisted of thymocytes. This chain uses TRBV5-1 with TRBJ2-5, with 10 positions matching TRBD2. This TCR derives from a boy younger than two with a congenital heart defect. The CDR3, as DNA: TGCGCCAGCAGCTCAGAAGCGGGAGGGCCGGAGACCCAGTACTTC. Its protein is CASSSEAGGPETQYF.